Following are 26 T cell receptor beta chains from one sample sequenced in a study of metastatic and nonmetastatic thyroid tumors. Thyroid surgery took place with no prior treatment in any patient. MiXCR was used by TCRdb to re-call the PCR reads. Among around 18,000 clones listed, around 26% were seen once. Material: tumor tissue. These receptors came from a female donor with papillary thyroid cancer or a benign thyroid nodule (not recorded which). Some clones in this sample may be carry-over from other donors' samples.

The chain joins TRBV2 to TRBJ1-5, with D possibly being TRBD1 (5 bases). The CDR3 runs 16 residues. The V end lost 2 bases, the J end lost 6 bases, and 17 bases lay between the germline ends. Germline values: CDR1 SNHLY, CDR2 FYNNEI. The CDR3 is CASSEYRVSGFQPQHF. The CDR3 DNA sequence: TGTGCCAGCAGTGAATATAGGGTTTCAGGGTTTCAGCCCCAGCATTTT.

The rearrangement links TRBV12-3 or TRBV12-4 to TRBJ2-7; D remains unclear. Trimming removed 3 bases from V and 2 bases from J, with 8 bases in between. The CDR3 runs to 13 residues. The CDR3: CASSFVGPYEQYF. In DNA form, the CDR3 reads TGTGCCAGCAGTTTCGTAGGTCCCTACGAGCAGTACTTC.

In this sample, this clone turned up a few times. V and J are TRBV6-5 and TRBJ2-1; the D is unclear. The V gene lost 4 bases and the J gene lost 5 bases, with 15 bases spanning the gap. Looked up from germline, CDR1 is MNHEY and CDR2 is SVGAGI. The length of the CDR3 is 15 residues. CDR3 region: CASSSPSRSHNEQFF. The CDR3, as DNA: TGTGCCAGCAGTTCCCCGTCTAGGAGCCACAATGAGCAGTTCTTC.

This clone was recorded at least ten times. CDR3 residues: CATSDLNSGNTIYF. The CDR3 nucleotides are TGTGCCACCAGTGATTTGAACAGTGGAAACACCATATATTTT. This rearrangement joins TRBV24-1 to TRBJ1-3; no definite D call. CDR1 and CDR2 from the germline V gene are KGHDR and SFDVKD. CDR3 length: 14 amino acids. V dropped 0 bases and J dropped 3 bases, with 5 bases sitting between them.

This clone showed up just a few times. V gene TRBV6-2 or TRBV6-3 combines with J gene TRBJ1-2; 8 bases agree with TRBD1. CDR1 MNHEY and CDR2 SVGEGT come from the germline V gene. V lost 2 bases and J lost 7; bases outside the gene matches: 6. The CDR3 extends over 14 amino acids. CDR3: CASSYPTGGSGYTF. In nucleotides, the CDR3 is TGTGCCAGCAGTTACCCTACAGGGGGTAGTGGCTACACCTTC.

This chain uses TRBV6-1 with TRBJ2-7; D remains unclear. Between the trimmed V and J ends, which lost 1 base and 6 bases, there was a span of 13 bases. The CDR3 consists of 14 residues. Germline assignment: CDR1 MNHNS and CDR2 SASEGT. DNA of the CDR3: TGTGCCAGCAGTGAAGTGCCCTCCGGATCCGAGCAGTACTTC. This translates into CASSEVPSGSEQYF.

By frequency in the sample, this clone is medium-sized. The chain uses TRBV7-3 and TRBJ2-3; D is perhaps TRBD2 (7 bases). The CDR3 consists of 15 residues. From germline, CDR1 is SGHTA and CDR2 FQGTGA. Trimming pared 5 bases from V and 0 bases from J, leaving 12 bases between. CDR3: CASSPRGASTDTQYF. CDR3 DNA: TGTGCCAGCAGCCCCCGGGGGGCTAGCACAGATACGCAGTATTTT.

This clone has more than one count but fewer than ten. This chain links TRBV10-3 with TRBJ1-1; a possible D gene is TRBD1 (5 bases). In germline, CDR1 is ENHRY, CDR2 SYGVKD. There are 16 residues in the CDR3. The ends were cut back, 3 bases at V and 1 base at J, with 15 bases in the middle. Here the CDR3 DNA reads TGTGCCATCAGTGAAGTGGGGCAGACGGGGAACACTGAAGCTTTCTTT. The encoded protein is CAISEVGQTGNTEAFF.

This chain joins TRBV20-1 and TRBJ2-5; a possible D gene is TRBD1 (7 bases). The CDR3 extends over 11 amino acids. Germline V gives CDR1 DFQATT, CDR2 SNEGSKA (reference sequence). V lost 6 bases and J lost 7, with 12 bases in between. The CDR3 spells CSADREVTQYF. The CDR3 DNA is TGCAGTGCAGACAGGGAGGTGACCCAGTACTTC.

The chain is built from TRBV6-9 and TRBJ2-1, with 7 bases fitting TRBD2. V trimming: 4 bases; J trimming: 0 bases; junction bases outside the gene matches: 6. The germline V gene has CDR1 MNHGY and CDR2 SVAAGI. This CDR3 region has 16 residues. CDR3 DNA: TGTGCCAGCAGTTCAACCGGGACTACCTCCTACAATGAGCAGTTCTTC. Translated, it gives CASSSTGTTSYNEQFF.

This clone has ten or more counts. The V and J genes are TRBV6-5 and TRBJ2-1, with D possibly TRBD2 on 5 matching bases. The V and J ends lost 2 bases and 3 bases respectively, with 5 bases between them. The CDR3 is 13 residues long. From germline, CDR1 is MNHEY and CDR2 SVGAGI. The chain's CDR3 is CASSYRDYNEQFF. The CDR3 nucleotides are TGTGCCAGCAGTTACCGGGACTACAATGAGCAGTTCTTC.

As for this clone: Its ends do not fully match the called genes, so a read error is possible. The chain uses TRBV27 and TRBJ2-2, with no clear D. The germline CDR1 and CDR2 sequences are MNHEY and SMNVEV (reference sequence). The CDR3 totals 15 residues. The chain's CDR3 is CAGSSAPGDTGELFF. The DNA of the CDR3 is TGTGCCGGCAGCTCGGCGCCTGGGGACACCGGGGAGCTGTTTTTT.

Ten or more counts support this clone. The J gene is TRBJ1-2, the V gene TRBV4-1, with D possibly TRBD1 on 5 matching bases. Trimming took off 1 base at V and 3 bases at J, with 18 bases between the two ends. This CDR3 region has 17 residues. Germline CDR1 and CDR2: MGHRA and YSYEKL. The CDR3 nucleotides read TGCGCCAGCAGCCAAGGGGAGGGGAAGCTCCTTTACTATGGCTACACCTTC. As protein: CASSQGEGKLLYYGYTF.

The V and J genes are TRBV28 and TRBJ2-2; the match to TRBD1 covers 9 bases. Trimming at V came to 6 bases and at J to 1 base, leaving 9 bases not matched to a gene. Looked up from germline, CDR1 is MDHEN and CDR2 is SYDVKM. This CDR3 comprises 17 residues. This CDR3 is CASSSGQGIGNTGELFF. CDR3 in DNA: TGTGCCAGCAGCTCGGGACAGGGCATAGGGAACACCGGGGAGCTGTTTTTT.

This clone is deemed medium-sized. The gene calls are TRBV20-1 and TRBJ2-7; 8 nucleotides line up with TRBD2. Germline lookup yields CDR1 DFQATT and CDR2 SNEGSKA (reference sequence). This CDR3 contains 14 residues. V lost 5 bases and J lost 3; bases outside the gene matches: 9. The DNA of the CDR3 is TGCAGTGCTCGTAGCGGGGCCGGTCTCTACGAGCAGTACTTC. Translating gives CSARSGAGLYEQYF.

This clone has ten or more counts. V and J are TRBV11-2 and TRBJ2-1; D possibly corresponds to TRBD2 (5 bases). This CDR3 is built from 14 residues. The V and J ends lost 1 base and 2 bases respectively, with 6 bases between them. CDR1 SGHAT and CDR2 FQNNGV come from the germline V gene. The CDR3 loop reads CASSLALAYNEQFF. The DNA of the CDR3 is TGTGCCAGCAGCTTAGCACTAGCCTACAATGAGCAGTTCTTC.

This chain joins TRBV24-1 and TRBJ2-1; 8 bases align to TRBD2. The CDR3 spans 18 residues. CDR1 KGHDR and CDR2 SFDVKD come from the germline V gene. V was pared by 4 bases and J by 0 bases, with 10 bases of the junction left unmatched. The DNA of the CDR3 is TGTGCCACCAGTGACCGCTACACTAGCGGAAGCTCCTACAATGAGCAGTTCTTC. Residues: CATSDRYTSGSSYNEQFF.

This clone was counted many times. V gene TRBV20-1 combines with J gene TRBJ1-2; possible D gene TRBD1, 6 bases. The germline V gene has CDR1 DFQATT and CDR2 SNEGSKA (reference sequence). Deletions cut 2 bases from V and 5 bases from J, with 15 bases between. The CDR3 has 14 amino acids. CDR3 sequence (DNA): TGCAGTGCTAGATTCGCAGGGGACGCATATGGCTACACCTTC. Residues: CSARFAGDAYGYTF.

The chain recombines TRBV2 with TRBJ1-3; 7 bases match TRBD1. The junction had 2 bases not matched to a gene; V was cut back by 4 bases and J by 5 bases. The CDR3 consists of 13 residues. Per the germline V gene, CDR1 is SNHLY and CDR2 is FYNNEI. In DNA form, the CDR3 reads TGTGCCAGCAGTGGACAGGGCAGAAACACCATATATTTT. Its translation is CASSGQGRNTIYF.

This CDR3 is CSAKDNEQFF. The CDR3 DNA reads as TGCAGTGCTAAGGACAATGAGCAGTTCTTC. The chain couples TRBV20-1 to TRBJ2-1; D is uncertain. This CDR3 is 10 amino acids long. The V and J ends lost 4 bases and 5 bases respectively, with 3 bases between them. Looked up from germline, CDR1 is DFQATT and CDR2 is SNEGSKA (reference sequence).

This clone was picked up a small number of times. The J gene is TRBJ2-7, the V gene TRBV6-1; D is perhaps TRBD1 or TRBD2 (5 bases each). This CDR3 comprises 14 residues. Germline V gene data show CDR1 as MNHNS and CDR2 as SASEGT. The V and J ends lost 6 bases and 3 bases respectively, with 15 bases between them. The DNA for the CDR3 is TGTGCCAGCAGAGACCGGGACGAGTTCTACGAGCAGTACTTC. This gives the protein CASRDRDEFYEQYF.

This clone is judged medium-sized. V usage is TRBV19 and J usage is TRBJ2-3; 10 nucleotides match TRBD2. The V segment lost 10 bases and the J segment 6 bases; nucleotides outside the gene matches: 10. CDR1 is LNHDA, CDR2 SQIVND, per germline (reference sequence). The CDR3 length is 14 residues. Written as DNA, the CDR3 is TGTGCCACTCACTCTAGCGGGAGTTTTGATACGCAGTATTTT. Its translation is CATHSSGSFDTQYF.

As for this clone: One junction end does not reproduce the germline sequence, and a read error may be involved. The V gene is TRBV12-3 or TRBV12-4, the J gene TRBJ2-3; a possible D gene is TRBD2 (5 bases). CDR3 size: 14 residues. The CDR3 DNA follows: TGTGCCAGCAGTGAGGGCCGATTCCCAGACACGCAGTATTTT. This gives the protein CASSEGRFPDTQYF.

This clone is termed medium-sized. The chain is built from TRBV6-4 and TRBJ1-2; 9 nucleotides agree with TRBD1. CDR3 length: 14 amino acids. V lost 5 bases and J lost 6; bases outside the gene matches: 7. CDR1 is MRHNA and CDR2 is SNTAGT in the germline V gene. CDR3 sequence (DNA): TGTGCCAGCAGTCAAACAGGGGGCCTTGATGGCTACACCTTC. Its translation: CASSQTGGLDGYTF.

This chain joins TRBV28 and TRBJ1-1; no firm D call. The V gene's germline CDR1 is MDHEN and CDR2 SYDVKM. The CDR3 contains 12 residues. Trimming stripped 1 base from V and 11 bases from J, with 11 bases between. As DNA, the CDR3 is TGTGCCAGCAGTTTATCTGCTGGTATGGCTTTCTTT. It codes for CASSLSAGMAFF.

This chain joins TRBV28 and TRBJ1-2; no firm D call. The CDR3 extends over 12 amino acids. Germline values: CDR1 MDHEN, CDR2 SYDVKM. V was pared by 6 bases and J by 8 bases, with 13 bases between. The CDR3 protein is CASSRPERGYTF. The CDR3 DNA reads TGTGCCAGCAGCAGACCAGAACGGGGCTACACCTTC.